Below, 4 T cell receptor beta chains from the same sample are listed, as sequenced in a study of blood T cell repertoires in COVID-19. Assay used: immunoSEQ multiplex PCR; TCRdb lists only in-frame clones, some missing. The sample includes just over 300,000 clones, over 75% seen only once; the top ten take about 4.6%. Sequenced material: PBMCs or T cells enriched from blood (not recorded which). Receptor source: a man aged 25-45 years who had recovered from COVID-19.

The chain links TRBV19 to TRBJ1-5, with D uncertain. The CDR3 has 12 residues. The V end lost 2 bases, the J end lost 6 bases, and 5 bases lay between the germline ends. Germline lookup yields CDR1 LNHDA and CDR2 SQIVND (reference sequence). The CDR3 nucleotides are TGTGCCAGTAGTATATACGGTCAGCCCCAGCATTTT. Amino acids: CASSIYGQPQHF.

This chain connects TRBV29-1 to TRBJ1-1; TRBD1 is a possible D gene (5 bases). Germline V gives CDR1 SQVTM, CDR2 ANQGSEA. V gave up 6 bases and J gave up 3 bases, with 17 bases separating them. The CDR3 consists of 14 residues. Here the CDR3 DNA reads TGCAGCGTCGCCCTAGAGCAGGGCTACACTGAAGCTTTCTTT. This encodes CSVALEQGYTEAFF. Full variable domain (outside the CDR3, taken from reference TRBV29-1 and TRBJ1-1): SAVISQKPSRDICQRGTSLTIQCQVDSQVTMMFWYRQQPGQSLTLIATANQGSEATYESGFVIDKFPISRPNLTFSTLTVSNMSPEDSSIYLCSVALEQGYTEAFFGQGTRLTVV.

The chain combines TRBV29-1 with TRBJ2-2; 15 nucleotides agree with TRBD2. The CDR3 consists of 17 residues. Germline V gene lookup returns CDR1 SQVTM and CDR2 ANQGSEA. The trim removed 6 bases at V and 3 bases at J, leaving 8 bases unmatched. Here the CDR3 reads CSVFGLAGGPYTGELFF. DNA of the CDR3: TGCAGCGTCTTTGGACTAGCGGGGGGGCCTTACACCGGGGAGCTGTTTTTT.

The V gene is TRBV25-1, the J gene TRBJ1-2; tentatively, D is TRBD1 (6 bases). Germline CDR1 MGHDK, CDR2 SYGVNS. The length of the CDR3 is 13 residues. Deletions cut 4 bases from V and 4 bases from J, with 10 bases between. This CDR3 is CASSVTGTYGYTF. The CDR3 nucleotides read TGTGCCAGCAGTGTTACAGGGACCTATGGCTACACCTTC.